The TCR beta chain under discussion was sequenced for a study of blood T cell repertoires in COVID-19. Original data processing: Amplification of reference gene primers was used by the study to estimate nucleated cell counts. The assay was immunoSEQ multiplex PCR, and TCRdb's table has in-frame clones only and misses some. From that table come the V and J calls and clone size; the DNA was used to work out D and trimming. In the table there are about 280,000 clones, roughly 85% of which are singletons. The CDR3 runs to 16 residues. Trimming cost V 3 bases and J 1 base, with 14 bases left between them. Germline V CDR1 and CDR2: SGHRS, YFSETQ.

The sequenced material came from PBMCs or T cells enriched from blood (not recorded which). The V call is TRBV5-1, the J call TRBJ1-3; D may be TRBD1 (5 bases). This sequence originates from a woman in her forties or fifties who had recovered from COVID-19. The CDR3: CASSSSAGQSGNTIYF. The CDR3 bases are TGCGCCAGCAGCTCCTCCGCAGGGCAGTCTGGAAACACCATATATTTT.